This is a list of T cell receptor beta chains from one sample in a study of T cells in Graves' hyperthyroidism and ophthalmopathy. TCRdb itself ran the multiplex PCR reads through MiXCR, one entry per CDR3 protein. The table lists a few hundred thousand distinct CDR3 sequences, 15% to 20% of them singletons. Specimen: blood. Every receptor here comes from a woman in her twenties or thirties with Graves' ophthalmopathy. Both conserved end residues are part of each CDR3. Fields, in order: clone size, J gene, V gene, CDR3 protein. The listing skips clone size in some rows; elsewhere it reads once, few, many or a size class.

>many|TRBJ2-3|TRBV2
CASSRDHNTDTQYF
>many|TRBJ2-3|TRBV7-9
CASSDLASDTQYF
>NA|TRBJ1-4|TRBV14
CASSQRGGLGEKLFF
>few|TRBJ2-1|TRBV19
CASSIRYNEQFF
>NA|TRBJ2-3|TRBV29-1
CSGTTRGGSTDTQYF
>NA|TRBJ1-1|TRBV5-4
CASSPFDRNTEAFF
>many|TRBJ2-3|TRBV4-1
CASSLLSPADTQYF
>NA|TRBJ1-6|TRBV6-5
CASSSGTGANSPLHF
>many|TRBJ1-3|TRBV2
CASSETGATGNTIYF
>NA|TRBJ1-6|TRBV11-3
CASSPTAGVDNSPLHF
>few|TRBJ1-5|TRBV12-3/TRBV12-4
CASTAGYSNQPQHF
>many|TRBJ1-2|TRBV9
CASSGAGGASNYGYTF
>few|TRBJ2-3|TRBV20-1
CSARVSEREGFEDTQYF
>NA|TRBJ2-5|TRBV12-3/TRBV12-4
CASRLNHLIQETQYF
>few|TRBJ1-5|TRBV4-3
CASSQENSGNQPQHF
>NA|TRBJ2-1|TRBV11-2
CASSLGLAVGGNEQFF
>many|TRBJ1-1|TRBV20-1
CSAKSLLQGLNTEAFF
>NA|TRBJ1-4|TRBV7-3
CASSLSPGEKLFF
>many|TRBJ2-1|TRBV13
CASGGRTSGRHEQFF
>few|TRBJ2-2|TRBV28
CASSFAGIGGELFF
>NA|TRBJ2-7|TRBV7-3
CASSPGPMSSYEQYF
>few|TRBJ2-7|TRBV9
CASSVGTGSSYEQYF
>many|TRBJ1-5|TRBV12-3/TRBV12-4
CASSWTENQPQHF
>NA|TRBJ2-7|TRBV6-8
CASSYDAAWEQYF
>NA|TRBJ2-3|TRBV27
CASSLLYSADTQYF
>NA|TRBJ2-5|TRBV5-1
CASSSGLAGGWQETQYF
>NA|TRBJ2-7|TRBV6-1
CAAGESPYEQYF
>many|TRBJ2-7|TRBV7-2
CASSSGFIYEQYF
>NA|TRBJ2-1|TRBV30
CASDQGPNEQLF
>many|TRBJ2-1|TRBV20-1
CSARVARPDNEQFF
>many|TRBJ1-1|TRBV20-1
CSASPRLNTEAFF
>NA|TRBJ2-7|TRBV27
CASSAQQTYEQYF
>few|TRBJ2-2|TRBV28
CASRGSMNTGELFF
>few|TRBJ1-1|TRBV29-1
CSVERQGRTEAFF
>NA|TRBJ2-1|TRBV6-1
CASSIPRGAYNEQFF
>many|TRBJ2-3|TRBV11-3
CASSEQSPTDTQYF
>many|TRBJ1-2|TRBV5-1
CASSLSPGKFNYTF
>many|TRBJ2-4|TRBV20-1
CSARGTGERAKNIQYF
>many|TRBJ2-7|TRBV7-2
CASSSGTALYEQYF
>many|TRBJ2-7|TRBV27
CASSPTKTSHSEQYF
>few|TRBJ1-2|TRBV6-2/TRBV6-3
CASFTERGYGYTF
>NA|TRBJ1-2|TRBV4-1
CASSPPGQGRGYTF
>many|TRBJ2-7|TRBV18
CASSPAGAAYEQYF
>NA|TRBJ1-6|TRBV5-4
CASSLQANNSPLHF
>many|TRBJ2-2|TRBV13
CASSRYNLGTGELFF
>NA|TRBJ2-1|TRBV4-3
CASSQGRGISPEQFF
>NA|TRBJ1-2|TRBV18
CASSPGQDNYGYTF
>few|TRBJ1-5|TRBV10-3
CAFSPGPDQPQHF